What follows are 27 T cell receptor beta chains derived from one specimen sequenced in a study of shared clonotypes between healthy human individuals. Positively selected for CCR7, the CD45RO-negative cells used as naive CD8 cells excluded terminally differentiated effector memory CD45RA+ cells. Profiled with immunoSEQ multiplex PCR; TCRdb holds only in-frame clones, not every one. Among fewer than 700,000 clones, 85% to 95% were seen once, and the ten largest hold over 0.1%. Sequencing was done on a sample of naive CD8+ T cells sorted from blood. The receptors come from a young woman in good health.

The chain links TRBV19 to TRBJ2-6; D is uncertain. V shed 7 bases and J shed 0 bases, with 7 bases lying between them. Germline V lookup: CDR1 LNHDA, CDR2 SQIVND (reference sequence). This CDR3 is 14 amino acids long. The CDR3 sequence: CASKLVSGANVLTF. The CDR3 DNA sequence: TGTGCCAGTAAGTTAGTCTCTGGGGCCAACGTCCTGACTTTC.

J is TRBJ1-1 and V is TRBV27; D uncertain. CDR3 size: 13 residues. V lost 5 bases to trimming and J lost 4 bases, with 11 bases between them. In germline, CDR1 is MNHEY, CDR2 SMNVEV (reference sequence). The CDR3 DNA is TGTGCCAGCAGTCTCGGGATTTCCACTGAAGCTTTCTTT. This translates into CASSLGISTEAFF.

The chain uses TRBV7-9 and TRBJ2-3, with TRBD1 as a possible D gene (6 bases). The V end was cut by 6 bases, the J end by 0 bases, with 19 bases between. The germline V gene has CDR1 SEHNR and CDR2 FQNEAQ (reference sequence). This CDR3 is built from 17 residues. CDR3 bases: TGTGCCAGCAGTTCCAACAGGGCGACCTCGAGCACAGATACGCAGTATTTT. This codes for CASSSNRATSSTDTQYF.

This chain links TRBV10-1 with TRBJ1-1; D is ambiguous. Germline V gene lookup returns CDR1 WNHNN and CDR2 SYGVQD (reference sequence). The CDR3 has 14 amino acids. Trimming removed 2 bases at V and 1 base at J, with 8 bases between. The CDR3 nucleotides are TGCGCCAGCAGTGAGCACACGCAGAACACTGAAGCTTTCTTT. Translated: CASSEHTQNTEAFF.

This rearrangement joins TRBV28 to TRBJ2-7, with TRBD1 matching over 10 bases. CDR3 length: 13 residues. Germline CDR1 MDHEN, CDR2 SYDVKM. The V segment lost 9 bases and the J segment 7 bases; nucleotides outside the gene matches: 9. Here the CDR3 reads CASLGTGVIEQYF. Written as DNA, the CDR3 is TGTGCCAGTCTCGGGACAGGGGTTATAGAGCAGTACTTC. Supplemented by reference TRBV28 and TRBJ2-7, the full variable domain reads DVKVTQSSRYLVKRTGEKVFLECVQDMDHENMFWYRQDPGLGLRLIYFSYDVKMKEKGDIPEGYSVSREKKERFSLILESASTNQTSMYLCASLGTGVIEQYFGPGTRLTVT.

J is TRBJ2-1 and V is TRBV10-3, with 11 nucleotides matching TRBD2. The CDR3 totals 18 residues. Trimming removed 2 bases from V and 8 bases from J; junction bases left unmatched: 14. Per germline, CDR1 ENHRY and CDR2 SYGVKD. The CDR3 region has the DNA TGTGCCATCAGTGAGCTTCTTGGGACTAGCGGTCCAACCCATGAGCAGTTCTTC. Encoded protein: CAISELLGTSGPTHEQFF.

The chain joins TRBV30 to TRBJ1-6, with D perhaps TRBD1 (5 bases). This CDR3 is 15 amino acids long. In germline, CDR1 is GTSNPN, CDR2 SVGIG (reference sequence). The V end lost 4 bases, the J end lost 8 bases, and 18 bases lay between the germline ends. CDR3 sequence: CAWTTTGTGDSPLHF. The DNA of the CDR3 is TGTGCCTGGACCACCACCGGGACGGGGGATTCACCCCTCCACTTT.

The CDR3 here is CASSFVGGYTEAFF. In DNA, the CDR3 is TGTGCCAGCAGTTTTGTGGGGGGATACACTGAAGCTTTCTTT. This rearrangement joins TRBV28 to TRBJ1-1, with D possibly being TRBD1 (5 bases). The CDR3 sequence is 14 residues long. V lost 3 bases to trimming and J lost 3 bases, with 11 bases between them. The germline CDR1 and CDR2 sequences are MDHEN and SYDVKM.

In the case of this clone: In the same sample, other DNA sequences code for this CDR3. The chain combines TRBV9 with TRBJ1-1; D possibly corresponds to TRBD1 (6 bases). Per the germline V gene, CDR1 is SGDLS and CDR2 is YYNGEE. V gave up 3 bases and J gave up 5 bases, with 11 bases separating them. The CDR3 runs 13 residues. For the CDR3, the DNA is TGTGCCAGCAGCGAGGGAGGGGGGACTGAAGCTTTCTTT. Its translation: CASSEGGGTEAFF.

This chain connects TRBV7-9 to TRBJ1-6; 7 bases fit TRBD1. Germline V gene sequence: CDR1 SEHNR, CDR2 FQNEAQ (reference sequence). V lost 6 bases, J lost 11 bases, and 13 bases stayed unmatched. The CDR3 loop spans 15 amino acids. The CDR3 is CASRPSTGDWPPLHF. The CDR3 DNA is TGTGCCAGCAGACCTTCAACAGGGGATTGGCCACCCCTCCACTTT.

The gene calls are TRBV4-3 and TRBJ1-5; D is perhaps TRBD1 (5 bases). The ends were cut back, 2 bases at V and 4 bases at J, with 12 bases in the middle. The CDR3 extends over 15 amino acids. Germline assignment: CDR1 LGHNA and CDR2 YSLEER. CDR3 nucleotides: TGCGCCAGCAGCCAATTCCAGGGTGGGAATCAGCCCCAGCATTTT. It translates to CASSQFQGGNQPQHF.

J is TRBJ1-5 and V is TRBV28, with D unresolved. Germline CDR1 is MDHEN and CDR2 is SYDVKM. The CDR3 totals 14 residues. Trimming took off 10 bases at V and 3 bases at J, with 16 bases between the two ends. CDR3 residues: CATLIEGYNQPQHF. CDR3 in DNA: TGTGCCACCCTTATTGAGGGTTACAATCAGCCCCAGCATTTT.

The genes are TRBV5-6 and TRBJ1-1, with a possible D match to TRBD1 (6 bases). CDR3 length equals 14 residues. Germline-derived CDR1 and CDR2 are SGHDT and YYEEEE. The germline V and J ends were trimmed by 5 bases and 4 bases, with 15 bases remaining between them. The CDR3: CASSTAGAGTEAFF. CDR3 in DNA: TGTGCCAGCAGTACTGCGGGGGCGGGCACTGAAGCTTTCTTT.

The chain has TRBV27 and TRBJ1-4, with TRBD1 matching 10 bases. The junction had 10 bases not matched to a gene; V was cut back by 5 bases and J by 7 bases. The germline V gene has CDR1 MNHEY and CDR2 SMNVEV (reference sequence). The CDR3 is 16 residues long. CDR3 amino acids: CASSLWTGGRGEKLFF. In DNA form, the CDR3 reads TGTGCCAGCAGTCTGTGGACAGGGGGTCGGGGTGAAAAACTGTTTTTT.

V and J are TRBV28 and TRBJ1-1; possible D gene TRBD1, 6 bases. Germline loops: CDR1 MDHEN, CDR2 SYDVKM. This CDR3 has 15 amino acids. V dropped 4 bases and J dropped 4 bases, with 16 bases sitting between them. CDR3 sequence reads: CASSSQQGWVTEAFF. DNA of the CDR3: TGTGCCAGCAGTTCGCAACAGGGTTGGGTCACTGAAGCTTTCTTT.

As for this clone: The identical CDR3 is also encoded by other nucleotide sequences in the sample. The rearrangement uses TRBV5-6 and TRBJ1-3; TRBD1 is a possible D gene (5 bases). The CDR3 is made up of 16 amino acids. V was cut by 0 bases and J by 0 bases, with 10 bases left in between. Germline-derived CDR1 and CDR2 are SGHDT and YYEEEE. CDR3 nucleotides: TGTGCCAGCAGCTTGGTGGGGACTGTCTCTGGAAACACCATATATTTT. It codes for CASSLVGTVSGNTIYF.

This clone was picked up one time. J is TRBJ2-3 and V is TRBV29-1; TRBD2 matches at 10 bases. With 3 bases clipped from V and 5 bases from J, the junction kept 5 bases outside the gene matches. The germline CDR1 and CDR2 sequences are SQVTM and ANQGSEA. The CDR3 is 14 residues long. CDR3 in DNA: TGCAGCGTTGACGAAGCGGGAGGGGAAGATACGCAGTATTTT. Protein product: CSVDEAGGEDTQYF.

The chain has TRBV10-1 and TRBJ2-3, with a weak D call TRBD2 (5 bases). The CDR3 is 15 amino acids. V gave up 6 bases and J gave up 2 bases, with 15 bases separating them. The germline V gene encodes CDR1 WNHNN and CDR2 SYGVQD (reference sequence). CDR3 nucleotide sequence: TGCGCCAGCAGCGGTTCGACTACCCCCACAGATACGCAGTATTTT. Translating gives CASSGSTTPTDTQYF.

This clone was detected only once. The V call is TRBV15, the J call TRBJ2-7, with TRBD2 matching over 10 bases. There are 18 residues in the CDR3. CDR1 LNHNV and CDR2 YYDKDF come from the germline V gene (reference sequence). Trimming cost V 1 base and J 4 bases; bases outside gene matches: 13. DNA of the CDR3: TGTGCCACCAGCAGAGGAGGTATTACTAGCGGGACTGCGTACGAGCAGTACTTC. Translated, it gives CATSRGGITSGTAYEQYF.

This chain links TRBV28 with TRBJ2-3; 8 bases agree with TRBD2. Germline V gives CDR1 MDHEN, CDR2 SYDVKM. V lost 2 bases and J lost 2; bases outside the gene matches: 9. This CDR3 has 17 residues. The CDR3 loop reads CASSLVLSGSPTDTQYF. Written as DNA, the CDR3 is TGTGCCAGCAGTTTAGTTTTAAGCGGGAGCCCCACAGATACGCAGTATTTT.

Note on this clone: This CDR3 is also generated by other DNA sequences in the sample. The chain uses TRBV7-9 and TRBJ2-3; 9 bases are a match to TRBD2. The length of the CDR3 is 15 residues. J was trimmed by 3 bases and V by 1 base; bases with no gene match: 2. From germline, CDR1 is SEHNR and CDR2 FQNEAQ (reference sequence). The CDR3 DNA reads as TGTGCCAGCAGCTTAGTAACTAGCGGGACAGATACGCAGTATTTT. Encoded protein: CASSLVTSGTDTQYF.

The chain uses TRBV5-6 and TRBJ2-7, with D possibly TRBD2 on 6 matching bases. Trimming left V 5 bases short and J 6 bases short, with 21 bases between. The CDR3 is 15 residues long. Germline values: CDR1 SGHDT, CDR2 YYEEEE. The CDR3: CASSKTGDGMIEQYF. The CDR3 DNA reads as TGTGCCAGCAGTAAAACGGGGGACGGAATGATCGAGCAGTACTTC.

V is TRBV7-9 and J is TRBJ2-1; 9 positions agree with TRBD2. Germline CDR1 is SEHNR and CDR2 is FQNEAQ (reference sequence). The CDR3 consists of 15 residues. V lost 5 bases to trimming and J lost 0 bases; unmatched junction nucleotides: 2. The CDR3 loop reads CASSVSGSSYNEQFF. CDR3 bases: TGTGCCAGCAGCGTTAGCGGGAGCTCCTACAATGAGCAGTTCTTC.

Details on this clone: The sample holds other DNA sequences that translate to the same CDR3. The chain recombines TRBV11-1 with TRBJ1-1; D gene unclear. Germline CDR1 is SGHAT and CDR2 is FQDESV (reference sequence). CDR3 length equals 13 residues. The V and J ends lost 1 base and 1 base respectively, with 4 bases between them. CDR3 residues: CASSLGGNTEAFF. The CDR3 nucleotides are TGTGCCAGCAGCTTAGGCGGGAACACTGAAGCTTTCTTT.

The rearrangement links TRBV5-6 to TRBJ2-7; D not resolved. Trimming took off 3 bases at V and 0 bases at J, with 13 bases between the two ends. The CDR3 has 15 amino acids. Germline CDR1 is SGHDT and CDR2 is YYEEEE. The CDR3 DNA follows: TGTGCCAGCAGCTATCGAGCAAGGAGCTCCTACGAGCAGTACTTC. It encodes CASSYRARSSYEQYF.

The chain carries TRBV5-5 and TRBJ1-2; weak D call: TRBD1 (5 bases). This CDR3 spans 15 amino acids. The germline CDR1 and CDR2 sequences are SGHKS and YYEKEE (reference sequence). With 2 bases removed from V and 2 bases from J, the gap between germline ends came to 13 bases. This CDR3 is CASSFKRGTNYGYTF. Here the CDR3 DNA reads TGTGCCAGCAGCTTCAAAAGGGGCACAAACTATGGCTACACCTTC.

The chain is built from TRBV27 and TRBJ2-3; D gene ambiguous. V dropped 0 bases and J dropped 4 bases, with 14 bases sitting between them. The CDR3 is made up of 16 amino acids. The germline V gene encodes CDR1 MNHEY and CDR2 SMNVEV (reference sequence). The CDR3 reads CASSLSKAKRPDTQYF. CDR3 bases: TGTGCCAGCAGTTTATCGAAAGCTAAGCGCCCAGATACGCAGTATTTT.